Shown below are 21 T cell receptor beta chains from a single sample sequenced in a study of cytomegalovirus exposure and HLA in healthy donors. Primers included in the PCR were 60 Vbeta and 13 Jbeta primers. Data came from immunoSEQ multiplex PCR; TCRdb stores just in-frame clones and leaves some out. The sample records 150,000 to 200,000 clones, about 70% being singletons. Sequences were obtained from PBMCs. The receptors were sampled from a middle-aged woman in good health and CMV-seropositive.

The genes are TRBV2 and TRBJ1-5; D uncertain. Trimming cost V 2 bases and J 5 bases, with 10 bases left between them. This CDR3 is 14 amino acids long. Germline V gene lookup returns CDR1 SNHLY and CDR2 FYNNEI. The CDR3 nucleotides are TGTGCCAGCAGTGAAAGGCGGTTGGATCAGCCCCAGCATTTT. This translates into CASSERRLDQPQHF. The complete variable domain, with remaining parts taken from reference TRBV2 and TRBJ1-5, reads EPEVTQTPSHQVTQMGQEVILRCVPISNHLYFYWYRQILGQKVEFLVSFYNNEISEKSEIFDDQFSVERPDGSNFTLKIRSTKLEDSAMYFCASSERRLDQPQHFGDGTRLSIL.

The CDR3 is CASSFSSGSNEQYF. The CDR3 DNA sequence: TGTGCCAGCAGTTTTTCTAGCGGGAGCAACGAGCAGTACTTC. This chain links TRBV27 with TRBJ2-7; 10 bases map to TRBD2. With V trimmed by 3 bases and J by 5 bases, 4 bases remained unmatched. Germline V gene sequence: CDR1 MNHEY, CDR2 SMNVEV (reference sequence). The CDR3 has 14 residues.

The chain uses TRBV10-1 and TRBJ1-5; the match to TRBD1 covers 8 bases. Germline CDR1 and CDR2: WNHNN and SYGVQD (reference sequence). The CDR3 spans 13 residues. The junction had 6 bases not matched to a gene; V was cut back by 7 bases and J by 7 bases. The DNA of the CDR3 is TGCGCCAGCACCGCAGGGGGCGAGCAGCCCCAGCATTTT. It translates to CASTAGGEQPQHF.

The chain links TRBV18 to TRBJ1-5, with D perhaps TRBD1 (6 bases). This CDR3 has 13 residues. Germline V gene data show CDR1 as KGHSH and CDR2 as LQKENI. The germline V and J ends were trimmed by 3 bases and 5 bases, with 8 bases remaining between them. CDR3 DNA: TGTGCCAGCTCACCGTCAGGGGATCAGCCCCAGCATTTT. Amino acids: CASSPSGDQPQHF.

Here the CDR3 reads CASSDTGGANEKLFF. CDR3 coding DNA: TGTGCCAGCAGTGATACAGGGGGAGCTAATGAAAAACTGTTTTTT. The chain recombines TRBV25-1 with TRBJ1-4, with 8 bases matching TRBD1. Germline V gene sequence: CDR1 MGHDK, CDR2 SYGVNS. With 3 bases clipped from V and 3 bases from J, the junction kept 3 bases outside the gene matches. The CDR3 is 15 amino acids.

V gene TRBV6-5 combines with J gene TRBJ1-2, with 7 bases that match TRBD1. V trimming: 6 bases; J trimming: 0 bases; junction bases outside the gene matches: 4. Germline loops: CDR1 MNHEY, CDR2 SVGAGI. There are 14 residues in the CDR3. Written as DNA, the CDR3 is TGTGCCAGCAGACCAACAGGGGCTAACTATGGCTACACCTTC. The encoded protein is CASRPTGANYGYTF.

The V gene is TRBV10-3, the J gene TRBJ1-4; TRBD1 matches 10 bases. The V segment lost 10 bases and the J segment 8 bases; nucleotides outside the gene matches: 7. In germline, CDR1 is ENHRY, CDR2 SYGVKD. CDR3 size: 13 residues. The CDR3 sequence is CATTGGSGEKLFF. CDR3 coding DNA: TGTGCCACGACAGGGGGCTCGGGGGAAAAACTGTTTTTT.

The rearrangement uses TRBV7-3 and TRBJ2-3, with 13 bases aligning to TRBD2. This CDR3 has 15 amino acids. The germline gives CDR1 SGHTA, CDR2 FQGTGA. V lost 5 bases and J lost 4; bases outside the gene matches: 3. CDR3 DNA sequence: TGTGCCAGCAGCCCCGGACTAGCGGGAGCAGATACGCAGTATTTT. Translation gives CASSPGLAGADTQYF. The full variable domain, rest sourced from reference TRBV7-3 and TRBJ2-3, is GAGVSQTPSNKVTEKGKYVELRCDPISGHTALYWYRQSLGQGPEFLIYFQGTGAADDSGLPNDRFFAVRPEGSVSTLKIQRTERGDSAVYLCASSPGLAGADTQYFGPGTRLTVL.

This rearrangement joins TRBV27 to TRBJ2-5, with TRBD1 matching over 7 bases. The assigned J gene may be wrong: the sequence end matches TRBJ2-7 better. This CDR3 comprises 12 residues. Germline assignment: CDR1 MNHEY and CDR2 SMNVEV (reference sequence). CDR3 sequence (DNA): TGTGCCAGCAGCCGGGACAGCTACGAGCAGTACTTC. Translating it yields CASSRDSYEQYF.

The V and J genes are TRBV18 and TRBJ2-5; TRBD1 aligns across 7 bases. Germline-derived CDR1 and CDR2 are KGHSH and LQKENI. The CDR3 extends over 13 amino acids. V shed 3 bases and J 3 bases; nucleotides not matched to a gene: 1. The CDR3: CASSPGQEETQYF. The DNA for the CDR3 is TGTGCCAGCTCACCCGGACAGGAAGAGACCCAGTACTTC.

In this sample, this clone turned up once. The chain is built from TRBV7-3 and TRBJ1-5; no clear D. The germline V gene encodes CDR1 SGHTA and CDR2 FQGTGA. The CDR3 runs 13 residues. With 2 bases removed from V and 7 bases from J, the gap between germline ends came to 9 bases. DNA for the CDR3: TGTGCCAGCAGCTTATACGAGGGACAGCCCCAGCATTTT. Protein product: CASSLYEGQPQHF.

This clone has only a few counts. The J gene is TRBJ1-2, the V gene TRBV4-3; 7 bases map to TRBD1. CDR1 and CDR2 from the germline V gene are LGHNA and YSLEER. The CDR3 spans 15 residues. V lost 0 bases and J lost 2; bases outside the gene matches: 3. The CDR3 DNA reads TGCGCCAGCAGCCAAGAGGCAGGGGGGAACTATGGCTACACCTTC. It is translated as CASSQEAGGNYGYTF.

V usage is TRBV5-1 and J usage is TRBJ1-1, with 10 nucleotides matching TRBD1. The germline gives CDR1 SGHRS, CDR2 YFSETQ. Unmatched junction bases numbered 4, after V lost 3 bases and J lost 11 bases. The CDR3 is made up of 12 amino acids. The CDR3 loop is CASSSDRGRAFF. DNA of the CDR3: TGCGCCAGCAGCTCGGACAGGGGGAGGGCTTTCTTT.

This chain uses TRBV20-1 with TRBJ2-4; maybe TRBD2 (5 bases). CDR1 and CDR2 (germline): DFQATT, SNEGSKA (reference sequence). This CDR3 region has 11 residues. V lost 1 base and J lost 13, with 11 bases in between. CDR3 nucleotide sequence: TGCAGTGCTAGAGGGGGAGTCCTCCAGTACTTC. It is translated as CSARGGVLQYF.

This clone has more than one count but fewer than ten. This chain joins TRBV28 and TRBJ2-5; D uncertain. Per germline, CDR1 MDHEN and CDR2 SYDVKM. The CDR3 is 12 residues long. V shed 4 bases and J shed 2 bases, with 5 bases lying between them. CDR3 region: CASSSQQETQYF. In DNA, the CDR3 is TGTGCCAGCAGTTCGCAGCAAGAGACCCAGTACTTC.

This clone appeared a few times. The gene calls are TRBV7-3 and TRBJ2-2, with 9 bases fitting TRBD1. CDR3 length: 17 residues. V lost 4 bases, J lost 3 bases, and 9 bases stayed unmatched. CDR1 is SGHTA and CDR2 is FQGTGA in the germline V gene. The CDR3 region has the DNA TGTGCCAGCAGCTCCGTCTCCGGGACAGGGTACACCGGGGAGCTGTTTTTT. The encoded protein is CASSSVSGTGYTGELFF. The full variable domain, rest sourced from reference TRBV7-3 and TRBJ2-2, is GAGVSQTPSNKVTEKGKYVELRCDPISGHTALYWYRQSLGQGPEFLIYFQGTGAADDSGLPNDRFFAVRPEGSVSTLKIQRTERGDSAVYLCASSSVSGTGYTGELFFGEGSRLTVL.

The J gene is TRBJ2-1, the V gene TRBV7-2; 8 bases agree with TRBD1. CDR1 is SGHTA, CDR2 FQGNSA, per germline. The trim removed 3 bases at V and 9 bases at J, leaving 16 bases unmatched. This CDR3 has 17 residues. The CDR3 is CASSFPAGTGAFSEQFF. CDR3 nucleotide sequence: TGTGCCAGCAGCTTTCCCGCGGGGACAGGAGCCTTCAGTGAGCAGTTCTTC.

V is TRBV5-1 and J is TRBJ1-1; 9 positions match TRBD1. CDR1 and CDR2 (germline): SGHRS, YFSETQ. The CDR3 has 15 amino acids. With 4 bases clipped from V and 2 bases from J, the junction kept 6 bases outside the gene matches. The CDR3 is CASSVGQGPNTEAFF. Written as DNA, the CDR3 is TGCGCCAGCAGCGTCGGACAGGGGCCAAACACTGAAGCTTTCTTT.

V usage is TRBV10-3 and J usage is TRBJ2-7; D perhaps matches TRBD2 (6 bases). The V gene lost 3 bases and the J gene lost 4 bases, with 13 bases spanning the gap. CDR1 and CDR2 (germline): ENHRY, SYGVKD. The CDR3 totals 14 residues. The CDR3, as DNA: TGTGCCATCAGTGATCGGGGGTTCAAATACGAGCAGTACTTC. Its protein product is CAISDRGFKYEQYF.

This sequence joins TRBV6-5 and TRBJ2-7; 9 bases match TRBD1. This CDR3 spans 13 amino acids. V was pared by 4 bases and J by 10 bases, with 8 bases of the junction left unmatched. The germline V gene encodes CDR1 MNHEY and CDR2 SVGAGI. CDR3 DNA: TGTGCCAGCAGTTGGGACAGGGAGGGAAGACAGTACTTC. Its translation is CASSWDREGRQYF.

The chain uses TRBV6-6 and TRBJ2-5; tentatively, D is TRBD2 (6 bases). Germline V gene data show CDR1 as MNHNY and CDR2 as SVGAGI (reference sequence). The CDR3 has 14 residues. V lost 6 bases, J lost 3 bases, and 14 bases lay in between. CDR3 nucleotide sequence: TGTGCCAGCAGAGACACTCGACTAGAAGAGACCCAGTACTTC. The encoded protein is CASRDTRLEETQYF.